This TCR beta chain was identified in a study of T-cell memory formation after mild COVID-19. TCRdb independently ran MiXCR on the 5' RACE reads; one entry per CDR3 protein. The repertoire holds 89,000 or so distinct CDR3 sequences, about 13% seen once, with 41% in the top ten. This clonotype was observed a single time. Germline CDR1 reads ENHRY; CDR2 reads SYGVKD. V was shortened by 3 bases and J by 2 bases, with 10 bases between the two germline ends. The CDR3 consists of 14 residues. The V call is TRBV10-3, the J call TRBJ2-5; unclear D gene. The sequencing input was PBMCs or a T cell subset sorted from them (not recorded which). This sequence originates from a man between 18 and 35 years old who had mild COVID-19 (a few samples of this study predate the infection). Cell type and time point are not known. CDR3 region: CAISDRSEQETQYF. DNA for the CDR3: TGTGCCATCAGTGACCGGTCAGAACAAGAGACCCAGTACTTC.